Sequencing of this T cell receptor (beta chain) was carried out in a study of shared clonotypes between healthy human individuals. Study outcomes and limitations: Non-shared clonotypes showed lower generation probabilities than clonotypes common to all four donors.

The sorted-subset replicate PCRs were given about 200 ng DNA, which is about 30,000 T cell genomes. Clones were sequenced by immunoSEQ multiplex PCR, and TCRdb holds only the in-frame ones, with some missing. The profile shows fewer than 2.5 million clones, over 85% of them singletons. As to this clone: What it binds is unknown.

Each donor was a Caucasian adult residing in Nashville, Tennessee. Per the germline V gene, CDR1 is GTSNPN and CDR2 is SVGIG (reference sequence). The germline V and J ends were trimmed by 5 bases and 7 bases, with 26 bases remaining between them. The CDR3 totals 16 residues. The sequence came from a young man in good health. Some clones in this sample may be carry-over from other donors' samples. Input material: naive CD4+ T cells from PBMCs. Subset meaning: CD45RA+ positively selected. This rearrangement joins TRBV30 to TRBJ2-5; D unclear. DNA for the CDR3: TGTGCCTGGGGAAAGACGGCCTCCACGACTTCTGGGACCCAGTACTTC. Translating it yields CAWGKTASTTSGTQYF.